Following are 10 T cell receptor beta chains from one sample sequenced in a study of T-cell memory formation after mild COVID-19. Using its own MiXCR run on the 5' RACE reads, TCRdb lists one record per CDR3 protein. The data contain 350,000 to 450,000 distinct CDR3 sequences, roughly 20% of them singletons. Sample: PBMCs or a T cell subset sorted from them (not recorded which). These receptors were collected from an adult woman who had mild COVID-19 (a few samples of this study predate the infection). Cell type and time point are not known.

This clonotype was counted between two and nine times. The gene calls are TRBV3-1 and TRBJ2-7; D may correspond to TRBD1 or TRBD2 (6 bases each). This CDR3 spans 12 amino acids. Deletions cut 10 bases from V and 4 bases from J, with 14 bases between. Germline V gene data show CDR1 as LGHDT and CDR2 as YNNKEL (reference sequence). This CDR3 is CATEGETYEQYF. CDR3 coding DNA: TGTGCCACGGAGGGGGAGACTTACGAGCAGTACTTC.

V and J are TRBV9 and TRBJ2-6; D not resolved. The ends were cut back, 0 bases at V and 0 bases at J, with 7 bases in the middle. The CDR3 is 16 residues long. The germline gives CDR1 SGDLS, CDR2 YYNGEE. The CDR3 sequence is CASSVEGYSGANVLTF. The CDR3 bases are TGTGCCAGCAGCGTAGAGGGTTACTCTGGGGCCAACGTCCTGACTTTC.

This clonotype has a handful of counts. This chain joins TRBV6-2 or TRBV6-3 and TRBJ2-7; 11 bases are shared with TRBD2. The V and J ends lost 4 bases and 4 bases, in that order; junction bases with no gene match: 3. The CDR3 consists of 14 residues. Germline assignment: CDR1 MNHEY and CDR2 SVGEGT. This chain's CDR3 is CASSSTSGRYEQYF. In DNA, the CDR3 is TGTGCCAGCAGTTCCACTAGCGGGAGATACGAGCAGTACTTC.

This clonotype was seen ten or more times. The genes are TRBV3-1 and TRBJ1-1, with D possibly TRBD1 on 5 matching bases. Germline V gene data show CDR1 as LGHDT and CDR2 as YNNKEL (reference sequence). V lost 5 bases to trimming and J lost 1 base, with 11 bases between them. The CDR3 is 14 amino acids. CDR3 sequence (DNA): TGTGCCAGCAGCTTGCGGGGACGGAACACTGAAGCTTTCTTT. Translating gives CASSLRGRNTEAFF.

This clonotype was observed a handful of times. The chain carries TRBV29-1 and TRBJ1-5; the D is unclear. The length of the CDR3 is 15 residues. V was cut by 6 bases and J by 4 bases, with 19 bases left in between. The germline V gene encodes CDR1 SQVTM and CDR2 ANQGSEA. CDR3 DNA sequence: TGCAGCGTGGATAATTTCAGACCCGGTAATCAGCCCCAGCATTTT. Amino acid sequence: CSVDNFRPGNQPQHF. Filled out from reference TRBV29-1 and TRBJ1-5, the complete variable domain reads SAVISQKPSRDICQRGTSLTIQCQVDSQVTMMFWYRQQPGQSLTLIATANQGSEATYESGFVIDKFPISRPNLTFSTLTVSNMSPEDSSIYLCSVDNFRPGNQPQHFGDGTRLSIL.

This clonotype occurred a few times. This chain joins TRBV18 and TRBJ2-3; the match to TRBD2 covers 10 bases. CDR3 size: 16 residues. J lost 3 bases, V lost 3 bases, and 6 bases had no gene match. The germline V gene has CDR1 KGHSH and CDR2 LQKENI. The CDR3 coding sequence is TGTGCCAGCTCACCCCTAGCGGGAGTCCCGACAGATACGCAGTATTTT. Translation: CASSPLAGVPTDTQYF.

The gene calls are TRBV12-3 or TRBV12-4 and TRBJ2-1, with a possible D match to TRBD2 (6 bases). The J call may be wrong; the DNA end is better matched by TRBJ2-7. This CDR3 has 15 residues. CDR3 protein: CASSFEGGAYNEQYF. The CDR3, as DNA: TGTGCCAGCAGTTTTGAAGGAGGGGCCTACAATGAGCAGTACTTC.

The chain recombines TRBV5-6 with TRBJ1-5; weak D call: TRBD1 (5 bases). CDR3 length: 16 amino acids. V shed 1 base and J shed 6 bases, with 17 bases lying between them. Germline V gene sequence: CDR1 SGHDT, CDR2 YYEEEE. CDR3 sequence reads: CASSLRTMRGGQPQHF. The CDR3 DNA reads TGTGCCAGCAGCTTGAGGACGATGAGGGGCGGTCAGCCCCAGCATTTT.

The CDR3 bases are TGTGCCAGCAGTGAAATGGGGGGCAACTATGGCTACACCTTC. Encoded protein: CASSEMGGNYGYTF. The V call is TRBV2, the J call TRBJ1-2; weak D call: TRBD1 (6 bases). Per the germline V gene, CDR1 is SNHLY and CDR2 is FYNNEI. The CDR3 sequence is 14 residues long. The V end lost 2 bases, the J end lost 2 bases, and 9 bases lay between the germline ends. Complete variable domain (other parts from reference TRBV2 and TRBJ1-2): EPEVTQTPSHQVTQMGQEVILRCVPISNHLYFYWYRQILGQKVEFLVSFYNNEISEKSEIFDDQFSVERPDGSNFTLKIRSTKLEDSAMYFCASSEMGGNYGYTFGSGTRLTVV.

This sequence joins TRBV7-8 and TRBJ2-5, with TRBD1 matching over 12 bases. Trimming cost V 5 bases and J 5 bases; bases outside gene matches: 9. The CDR3 is 16 residues long. Germline CDR1 SGHVS, CDR2 FQNEAQ. The CDR3 region has the DNA TGTGCCAGCAGCCTGACAGGGACAGGGGGCGGGGAGACCCAGTACTTC. Protein product: CASSLTGTGGGETQYF.